These 9 T cell receptor beta chains share one sample of origin, sequenced in a study of technical replicates of blood from a handful of donors. Here immunoSEQ multiplex PCR was the method, and the copy in TCRdb shows in-frame clones only, minus some. The sample yields more than 65,000 clones, more than 85% seen once. Sequences were obtained from T cells isolated from PBMCs. The receptors shown here come from a human donor in good health.

The V and J genes are TRBV9 and TRBJ2-4; a weak D match, TRBD1 (6 bases). The CDR3 is 20 amino acids. V lost 3 bases and J lost 4, with 29 bases in between. Germline V gene data show CDR1 as SGDLS and CDR2 as YYNGEE. The CDR3 loop is CASSEGGVDGSPPPKNIQYF. CDR3 DNA sequence: TGTGCCAGCAGCGAAGGGGGTGTGGATGGGAGCCCCCCGCCGAAAAACATTCAGTACTTC.

V gene TRBV2 combines with J gene TRBJ1-1; possible D gene TRBD1, 5 bases. Germline CDR1 is SNHLY and CDR2 is FYNNEI. Trimming removed 2 bases from V and 4 bases from J, with 14 bases in between. CDR3 length: 15 amino acids. CDR3: CASSESTGSVTEAFF. CDR3 coding DNA: TGTGCCAGCAGTGAAAGTACAGGTTCAGTCACTGAAGCTTTCTTT.

J is TRBJ2-1 and V is TRBV11-3; 7 bases match TRBD2. Germline loops: CDR1 SGHNT, CDR2 YENEEA. V was pared by 1 base and J by 5 bases, with 5 bases of the junction left unmatched. CDR3 length: 15 amino acids. CDR3 coding DNA: TGTGCCAGCAGCTTAGCGGGAGGAATAGACAATGAGCAGTTCTTC. This sequence encodes CASSLAGGIDNEQFF.

V is TRBV10-3 and J is TRBJ2-3; 10 bases map to TRBD2. Germline V gene lookup returns CDR1 ENHRY and CDR2 SYGVKD. Trimming removed 10 bases from V and 0 bases from J; junction bases left unmatched: 10. This CDR3 has 16 amino acids. CDR3 amino acids: CATRLAGATSTDTQYF. For the CDR3, the DNA is TGTGCCACCCGACTAGCGGGCGCTACTAGCACAGATACGCAGTATTTT.

The chain is built from TRBV6-5 and TRBJ2-7; a weak D match, TRBD1 (6 bases). The ends were cut back, 2 bases at V and 2 bases at J, with 10 bases in the middle. Germline-derived CDR1 and CDR2 are MNHEY and SVGAGI. The CDR3 loop spans 14 amino acids. CDR3 sequence reads: CASSYGTKTYEQYF. DNA of the CDR3: TGTGCCAGCAGTTACGGGACAAAAACCTACGAGCAGTACTTC.

The V and J genes are TRBV5-4 and TRBJ2-7, with D perhaps matching TRBD2 (5 bases). Trimming stripped 4 bases from V and 2 bases from J, with 16 bases between. Germline lookup yields CDR1 SGHNT and CDR2 YYREEE (reference sequence). CDR3 size: 15 residues. CDR3 coding DNA: TGTGCCAGCAGCCCGGCCAGCGGACTTACCTACGAGCAGTACTTC. Encoded protein: CASSPASGLTYEQYF.

The chain recombines TRBV7-2 with TRBJ1-2; 11 positions match TRBD1. In germline, CDR1 is SGHTA, CDR2 FQGNSA. Unmatched junction bases numbered 13, after V lost 6 bases and J lost 4 bases. The CDR3 spans 17 residues. CDR3 amino acids: CASSPAGTGGVLYGYTF. The CDR3 region has the DNA TGTGCCAGCAGTCCCGCCGGGACAGGGGGAGTTCTCTATGGCTACACCTTC.

V usage is TRBV2 and J usage is TRBJ2-7, with TRBD1 matching 12 bases. The trim removed 7 bases at V and 5 bases at J, leaving 9 bases unmatched. The CDR3 runs to 15 residues. From germline, CDR1 is SNHLY and CDR2 FYNNEI. CDR3 nucleotide sequence: TGTGCCAGCAAGAGGGGACAGGGGGCTAACAACGAGCAGTACTTC. Amino acid sequence: CASKRGQGANNEQYF.

The CDR3 here is CASSARIEGITNQPQHF. DNA for the CDR3: TGTGCCAGCAGTGCCCGGATTGAGGGTATCACCAATCAGCCCCAGCATTTT. The chain combines TRBV28 with TRBJ1-5; D unresolved. The CDR3 length is 17 residues. Trimming removed 5 bases at V and 3 bases at J, with 20 bases between. CDR1 and CDR2 (germline): MDHEN, SYDVKM.